The 11 T cell receptor beta chains presented below share a single source sample, sequenced in a study of shared clonotypes between healthy human individuals. The assay was immunoSEQ multiplex PCR, and TCRdb's table has in-frame clones only and misses some. The table includes about 1.1 million clones, around 77% detected once. Input material: memory CD4+ T cells from PBMCs. The sample's subset: CD45RA-negative fraction. The origin of the receptors is a man aged 18 to 30 in good health. Some clones in this sample may be carry-over from other donors' samples.

The rearrangement uses TRBV5-4 and TRBJ2-7, with 15 bases identical to TRBD2. Germline CDR1 is SGHNT and CDR2 is YYREEE (reference sequence). This CDR3 is 15 amino acids long. V lost 4 bases and J lost 6; bases outside the gene matches: 5. In DNA form, the CDR3 reads TGTGCCAGCAGCGGGGGGACTAGCGGGAGGTTCGAGCAGTACTTC. This translates into CASSGGTSGRFEQYF.

As for this clone: The sample has other DNA sequences that encode this CDR3 too. The chain uses TRBV7-3 and TRBJ2-3; a weak D match, TRBD1 (5 bases). With 1 base removed from V and 4 bases from J, the gap between germline ends came to 6 bases. This CDR3 contains 13 residues. Germline values: CDR1 SGHTA, CDR2 FQGTGA. Here the CDR3 DNA reads TGTGCCAGCAGCTTAAGGGGCGCAGATACGCAGTATTTT. It specifies CASSLRGADTQYF.

The rearrangement joins TRBV19 to TRBJ1-1, with D perhaps TRBD1 (6 bases). Germline CDR1 and CDR2: LNHDA and SQIVND (reference sequence). The CDR3 loop spans 13 amino acids. V lost 5 bases and J 5 bases, leaving 12 bases between the germline ends. CDR3 DNA sequence: TGTGCCAGTAGTGTACAGGGTAGGACTGAAGCTTTCTTT. Translated, it gives CASSVQGRTEAFF.

The chain couples TRBV30 to TRBJ2-7; TRBD2 aligns across 8 bases. Germline V gene sequence: CDR1 GTSNPN, CDR2 SVGIG (reference sequence). The CDR3 is made up of 15 amino acids. V dropped 3 bases and J dropped 6; count of bases not matched to a gene: 13. Here the CDR3 DNA reads TGTGCCTGGAGGTCACTGGTGTCTAGCGGGTCCGAGCAGTACTTC. Protein: CAWRSLVSSGSEQYF.

The chain links TRBV13 to TRBJ2-7; 10 bases map to TRBD2. From germline, CDR1 is PRHDT and CDR2 FYEKMQ (reference sequence). With 4 bases clipped from V and 0 bases from J, the junction kept 3 bases outside the gene matches. This CDR3 is 15 amino acids long. In DNA form, the CDR3 reads TGTGCCAGCAGCTGGACTAGCGGAAACTCCTACGAGCAGTACTTC. Its protein product is CASSWTSGNSYEQYF.

In DNA form, the CDR3 reads TGTGCCAGCAGTGCATGGAGTTCTAACTATGGCTACACCTTC. As protein: CASSAWSSNYGYTF. The rearrangement joins TRBV2 to TRBJ1-2, with no clear D. CDR3 length: 14 amino acids. Germline V gene data show CDR1 as SNHLY and CDR2 as FYNNEI. V was clipped by 4 bases and J by 0 bases, with 9 bases between them.

This clone was seen just once. This chain links TRBV7-2 with TRBJ2-3; 8 bases fit TRBD2. Germline loops: CDR1 SGHTA, CDR2 FQGNSA. V dropped 5 bases and J dropped 4; count of bases not matched to a gene: 11. The CDR3 length is 16 residues. The CDR3 DNA reads as TGTGCCAGCAGCCTACGGAGCGGGAGTTTCGCAGATACGCAGTATTTT. Its protein is CASSLRSGSFADTQYF.

This clone was detected only a few times. The chain uses TRBV4-1 and TRBJ2-1; TRBD2 matches 10 bases. From germline, CDR1 is MGHRA and CDR2 YSYEKL. V lost 4 bases and J lost 6; bases outside the gene matches: 18. This CDR3 has 19 residues. CDR3 region: CASSPRPTRAGGPGNEQFF. The DNA for the CDR3 is TGCGCCAGCAGCCCCAGACCCACCCGAGCGGGAGGGCCCGGCAATGAGCAGTTCTTC.

The gene calls are TRBV19 and TRBJ1-2; tentative D call: TRBD1 (5 bases). The CDR3 has 13 amino acids. The germline CDR1 and CDR2 sequences are LNHDA and SQIVND (reference sequence). V dropped 6 bases and J dropped 8 bases, with 16 bases sitting between them. The DNA for the CDR3 is TGTGCCAGTAGCTACGCGGGGGTGTTAGGCTACACCTTC. It is translated as CASSYAGVLGYTF.

This clone came up once. The chain couples TRBV4-3 to TRBJ2-3; the D gene is possibly TRBD2 (5 bases). Trimming shortened V by 1 base and J by 6 bases, and 11 bases separated the two germline ends. The CDR3 spans 14 residues. Germline V gene data show CDR1 as LGHNA and CDR2 as YSLEER. CDR3 bases: TGCGCCAGCAGCCAAGGGGTCCCGGGGGATACGCAGTATTTT. Protein product: CASSQGVPGDTQYF.

The CDR3 sequence: CASSFTGHPGTGELFF. In DNA form, the CDR3 reads TGCGCCAGCAGCTTTACGGGACACCCGGGCACCGGGGAGCTGTTTTTT. The chain combines TRBV5-1 with TRBJ2-2; the D gene is possibly TRBD1 (6 bases). The CDR3 spans 16 residues. The V gene lost 2 bases and the J gene lost 4 bases, with 15 bases spanning the gap. Germline loops: CDR1 SGHRS, CDR2 YFSETQ.